This TCR beta chain stems from a study of blood T cell repertoires in COVID-19. Background on the study: From the United States, Italy and Spain came samples of acute and convalescent COVID-19.

Per the original data handling: Nucleated cell number was recorded as an estimate derived from reference gene primer amplification. The table came from immunoSEQ multiplex PCR; TCRdb's copy has only in-frame clones and leaves some out. V and J calls plus clone size are reproduced from that table; the DNA served to infer D and trimming. The sample has a few hundred thousand clones, about 80% seen once. Trimming took off 5 bases at V and 6 bases at J, with 4 bases between the two ends. The CDR3 sequence is 11 residues long. This clone was recorded many times. The sequence was collected from a human donor in a cohort sampled during active COVID-19. This rearrangement joins TRBV12-3 or TRBV12-4 to TRBJ2-2; D is unclear. The sequenced sample consisted of peripheral blood. Here the CDR3 reads CASSRAGELFF. The DNA for the CDR3 is TGTGCCAGCAGTCGAGCCGGGGAGCTGTTTTTT.